This TCR beta chain was recovered during a study of blood T cell repertoires in COVID-19. The germline V gene has CDR1 SGDLS and CDR2 YYNGEE. The CDR3 spans 17 residues. J lost 3 bases, V lost 3 bases, and 9 bases had no gene match. The table came from immunoSEQ multiplex PCR; TCRdb's copy has only in-frame clones and leaves some out. The repertoire consists of over 200,000 clones, with roughly 86% occurring once and the leading ten covering approximately 2.6%. This clone was seen only a few times. The V call is TRBV9, the J call TRBJ2-7; 13 nucleotides line up with TRBD2. This clonotype was obtained from a woman aged 55-70 years with acute or convalescent COVID-19. Sequencing was done on a sample of peripheral blood. Here the CDR3 DNA reads TGTGCCAGCAGCGGCGCCCCCGGACTAGCGGGGGACTACGAGCAGTACTTC. Protein sequence: CASSGAPGLAGDYEQYF.